This T cell receptor beta chain was found in a study of blood T cell repertoires in COVID-19. The wider study: T cells, B-cell-depleted T cells, or PBMCs supplied cDNA or gDNA.

V dropped 2 bases and J dropped 6 bases, with 16 bases sitting between them. The CDR3 extends over 14 amino acids. CDR1 is GTSNPN and CDR2 is SVGIG in the germline V gene (reference sequence). Methods used by the authors: Amplification from reference gene primers served as the basis for estimated nucleated cell counts. The data were produced by immunoSEQ multiplex PCR, yet TCRdb's version contains in-frame clones alone and is incomplete. For V, J and clone size, that table is used; D and trimming come from the DNA. Here the sample spans roughly 50,000 clones, just over 85% being singletons. The rearrangement links TRBV30 to TRBJ1-2, with a tentative D call TRBD1 (5 bases). The receptor comes from a woman of 80 years or more with acute or convalescent COVID-19. Source material: peripheral blood. Here the CDR3 reads CAWSKGLASHGYTF. CDR3 sequence (DNA): TGTGCCTGGAGTAAGGGGCTCGCAAGTCATGGCTACACCTTC.